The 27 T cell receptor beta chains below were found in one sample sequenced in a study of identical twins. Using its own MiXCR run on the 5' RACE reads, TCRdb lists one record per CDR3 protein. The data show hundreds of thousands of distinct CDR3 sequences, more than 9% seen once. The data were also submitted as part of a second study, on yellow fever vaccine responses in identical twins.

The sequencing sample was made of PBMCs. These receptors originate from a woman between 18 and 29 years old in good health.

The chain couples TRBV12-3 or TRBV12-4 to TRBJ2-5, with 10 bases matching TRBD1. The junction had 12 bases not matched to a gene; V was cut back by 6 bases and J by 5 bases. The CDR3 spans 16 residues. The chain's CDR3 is CASSPWDRGGGETQYF. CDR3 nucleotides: TGTGCCAGCAGCCCATGGGACAGGGGCGGTGGGGAGACCCAGTACTTC.

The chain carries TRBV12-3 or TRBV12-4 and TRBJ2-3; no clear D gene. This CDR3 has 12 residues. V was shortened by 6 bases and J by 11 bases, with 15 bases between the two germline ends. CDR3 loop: CASSPQRSMQYF. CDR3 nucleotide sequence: TGTGCCAGCAGCCCGCAGAGAAGTATGCAGTATTTT.

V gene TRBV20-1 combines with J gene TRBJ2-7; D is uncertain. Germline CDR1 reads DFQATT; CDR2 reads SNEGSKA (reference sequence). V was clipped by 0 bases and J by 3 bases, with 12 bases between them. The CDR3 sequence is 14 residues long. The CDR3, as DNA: TGCAGTGCTAGAGACGCAACCATCCGCTACGAGCAGTACGTC. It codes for CSARDATIRYEQYV.

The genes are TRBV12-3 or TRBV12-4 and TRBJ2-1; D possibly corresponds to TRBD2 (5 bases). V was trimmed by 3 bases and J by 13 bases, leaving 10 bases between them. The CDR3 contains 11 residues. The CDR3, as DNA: TGTGCCAGCAGTTTTGAGGGAGTTCAGTTCTTC. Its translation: CASSFEGVQFF.

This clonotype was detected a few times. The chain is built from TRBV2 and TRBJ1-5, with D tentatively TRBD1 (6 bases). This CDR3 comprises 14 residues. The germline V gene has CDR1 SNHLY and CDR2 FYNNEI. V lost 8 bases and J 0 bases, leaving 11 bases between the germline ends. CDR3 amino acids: CASAGAHSNQPQHF. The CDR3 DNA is TGTGCCAGCGCAGGGGCGCATAGCAATCAGCCCCAGCATTTT. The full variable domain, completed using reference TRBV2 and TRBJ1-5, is EPEVTQTPSHQVTQMGQEVILRCVPISNHLYFYWYRQILGQKVEFLVSFYNNEISEKSEIFDDQFSVERPDGSNFTLKIRSTKLEDSAMYFCASAGAHSNQPQHFGDGTRLSIL.

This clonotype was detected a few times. CDR3 nucleotides: TGCAGTGCTAGACAGGGGGCACCCCTCCACTTT. This translates into CSARQGAPLHF. V usage is TRBV20-1 and J usage is TRBJ1-6, with TRBD1 matching over 7 bases. CDR3 size: 11 residues. In germline, CDR1 is DFQATT, CDR2 SNEGSKA (reference sequence). V lost 2 bases, J lost 11 bases, and 0 bases stayed unmatched.

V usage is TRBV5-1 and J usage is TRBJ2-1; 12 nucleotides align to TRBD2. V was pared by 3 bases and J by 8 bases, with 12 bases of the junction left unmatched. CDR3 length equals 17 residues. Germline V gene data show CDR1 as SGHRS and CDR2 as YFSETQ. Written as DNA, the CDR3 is TGCGCCAGCAGCTCCCTGGGACTAGCGGGCCGATGGGATGAGCAGTTCTTC. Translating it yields CASSSLGLAGRWDEQFF.

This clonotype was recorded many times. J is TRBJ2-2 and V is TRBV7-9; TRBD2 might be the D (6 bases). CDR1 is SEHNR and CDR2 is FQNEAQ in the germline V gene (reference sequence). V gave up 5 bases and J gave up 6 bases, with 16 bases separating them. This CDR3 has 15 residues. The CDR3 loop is CASSPGTHSAGELFF. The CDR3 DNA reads TGTGCCAGCAGCCCCGGGACTCATAGCGCCGGGGAGCTGTTTTTT.

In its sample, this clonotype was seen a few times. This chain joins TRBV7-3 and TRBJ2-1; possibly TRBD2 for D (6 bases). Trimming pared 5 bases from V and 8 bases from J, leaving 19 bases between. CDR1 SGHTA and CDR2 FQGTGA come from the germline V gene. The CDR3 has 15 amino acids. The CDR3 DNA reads TGTGCCAGCAGCCCCGGACTATTTCTGAGCGATGAGCAGTTCTTC. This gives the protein CASSPGLFLSDEQFF.

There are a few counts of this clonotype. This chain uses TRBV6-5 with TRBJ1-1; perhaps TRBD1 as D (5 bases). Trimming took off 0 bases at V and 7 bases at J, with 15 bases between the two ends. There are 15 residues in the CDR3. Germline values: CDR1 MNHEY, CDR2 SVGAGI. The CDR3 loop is CASSYSNNQGSEAFF. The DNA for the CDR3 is TGTGCCAGCAGTTACTCGAACAACCAGGGAAGTGAAGCTTTCTTT.

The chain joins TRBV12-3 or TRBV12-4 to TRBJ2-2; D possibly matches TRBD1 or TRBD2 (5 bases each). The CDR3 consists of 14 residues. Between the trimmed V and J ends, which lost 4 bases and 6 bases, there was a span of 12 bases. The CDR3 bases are TGTGCCAGCAGTTCGCCGGGACCGGCCGGGGAGCTGTTTTTT. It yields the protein CASSSPGPAGELFF.

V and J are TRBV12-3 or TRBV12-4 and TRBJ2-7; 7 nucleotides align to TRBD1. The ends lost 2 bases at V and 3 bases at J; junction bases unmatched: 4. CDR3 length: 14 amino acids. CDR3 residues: CASSLNRGSYEQYV. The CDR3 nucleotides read TGTGCCAGCAGTTTAAACAGGGGAAGCTACGAGCAGTACGTC.

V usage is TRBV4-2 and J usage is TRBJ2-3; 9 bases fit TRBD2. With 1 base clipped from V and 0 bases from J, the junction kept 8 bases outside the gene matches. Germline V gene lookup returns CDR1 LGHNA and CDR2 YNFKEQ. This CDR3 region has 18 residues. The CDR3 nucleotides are TGTGCCAGCAGCCAAGGTCCGAGCGGGGGGCCCAGCACAGATACGCAGTATTTT. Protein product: CASSQGPSGGPSTDTQYF.

The CDR3 loop reads CATSGQGAEVGYTF. The CDR3 DNA sequence: TGTGCCACATCAGGACAGGGGGCAGAAGTTGGCTACACCTTC. This chain uses TRBV2 with TRBJ1-2; TRBD1 agrees at 11 bases. V lost 10 bases and J lost 7; bases outside the gene matches: 11. Germline V gene sequence: CDR1 SNHLY, CDR2 FYNNEI. The CDR3 runs to 14 residues.

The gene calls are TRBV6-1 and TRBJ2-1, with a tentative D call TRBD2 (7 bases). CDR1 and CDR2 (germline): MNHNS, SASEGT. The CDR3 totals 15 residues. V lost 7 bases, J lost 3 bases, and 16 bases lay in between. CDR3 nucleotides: TGTGCCAGCACCCCTAGGGGGACTAACTACAATGAGCAGTTCTTC. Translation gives CASTPRGTNYNEQFF.

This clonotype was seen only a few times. CDR3 in DNA: TGCAGTGCCCCCAGCGGGGGGGCCGTCAGTGAGCAGTTCTTC. Translation gives CSAPSGGAVSEQFF. This chain links TRBV20-1 with TRBJ2-1, with 10 bases fitting TRBD2. Germline V CDR1 and CDR2: DFQATT, SNEGSKA (reference sequence). Trimming took 6 bases from V and 9 from J; bases not matched to a gene: 11. The CDR3 spans 14 residues.

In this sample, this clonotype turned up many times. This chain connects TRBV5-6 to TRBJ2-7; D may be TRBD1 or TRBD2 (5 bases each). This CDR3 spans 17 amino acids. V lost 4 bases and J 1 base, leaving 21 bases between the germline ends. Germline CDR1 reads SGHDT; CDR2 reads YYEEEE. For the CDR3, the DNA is TGTGCCAGCAGCCGACTATTGAACCGGGACGGATCCTACGAGCAGTACTTC. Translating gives CASSRLLNRDGSYEQYF.

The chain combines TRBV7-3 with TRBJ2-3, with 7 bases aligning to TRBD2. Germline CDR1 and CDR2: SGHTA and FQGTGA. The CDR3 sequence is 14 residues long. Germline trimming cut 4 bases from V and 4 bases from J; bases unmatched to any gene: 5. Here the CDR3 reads CASSYSGTADTQYF. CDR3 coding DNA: TGTGCCAGCAGCTACAGCGGGACCGCAGATACGCAGTATTTT.

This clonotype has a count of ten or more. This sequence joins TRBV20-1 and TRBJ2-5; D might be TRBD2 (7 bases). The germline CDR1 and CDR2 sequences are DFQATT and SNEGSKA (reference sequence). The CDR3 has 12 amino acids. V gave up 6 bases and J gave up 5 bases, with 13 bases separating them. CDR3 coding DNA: TGCAGTGCGGGAGGGGGGCACGAGACCCAGTACTTC. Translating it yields CSAGGGHETQYF.

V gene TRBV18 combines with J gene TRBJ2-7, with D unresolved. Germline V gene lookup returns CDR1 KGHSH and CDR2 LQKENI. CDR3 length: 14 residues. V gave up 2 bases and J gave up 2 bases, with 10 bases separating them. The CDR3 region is CASSPGIGPYEQYF. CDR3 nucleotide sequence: TGTGCCAGCTCACCAGGAATAGGGCCCTACGAGCAGTACTTC.

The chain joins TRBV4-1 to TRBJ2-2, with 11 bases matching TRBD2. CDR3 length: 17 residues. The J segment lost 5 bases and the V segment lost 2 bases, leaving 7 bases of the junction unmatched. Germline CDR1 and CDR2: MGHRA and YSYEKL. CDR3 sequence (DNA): TGCGCCAGCAGCCAAAGGCTAGCGGGAGGTAGGACCGGGGAGCTGTTTTTT. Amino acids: CASSQRLAGGRTGELFF.

CDR3 in amino acids: CASSLGPTGNYEQYF. CDR3 nucleotides: TGTGCCAGCAGCCTCGGCCCTACAGGGAACTACGAGCAGTACTTC. This chain joins TRBV3-1 and TRBJ2-7; D might be TRBD1 (6 bases). Per the germline V gene, CDR1 is LGHDT and CDR2 is YNNKEL (reference sequence). This CDR3 comprises 15 residues. V lost 4 bases and J 3 bases, leaving 16 bases between the germline ends.

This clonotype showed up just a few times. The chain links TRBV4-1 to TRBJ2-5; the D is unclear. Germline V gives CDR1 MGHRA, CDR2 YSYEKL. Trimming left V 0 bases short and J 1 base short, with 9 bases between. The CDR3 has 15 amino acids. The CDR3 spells CASSQDGVPQETQYF. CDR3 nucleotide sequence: TGCGCCAGCAGCCAAGATGGAGTCCCCCAAGAGACCCAGTACTTC.

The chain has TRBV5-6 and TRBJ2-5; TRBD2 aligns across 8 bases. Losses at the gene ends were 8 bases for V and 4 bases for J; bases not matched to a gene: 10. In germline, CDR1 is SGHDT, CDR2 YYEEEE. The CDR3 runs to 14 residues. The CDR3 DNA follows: TGTGCCAGTCAGGTTATAGCGGGACGAGAGACCCAGTACTTC. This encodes CASQVIAGRETQYF.

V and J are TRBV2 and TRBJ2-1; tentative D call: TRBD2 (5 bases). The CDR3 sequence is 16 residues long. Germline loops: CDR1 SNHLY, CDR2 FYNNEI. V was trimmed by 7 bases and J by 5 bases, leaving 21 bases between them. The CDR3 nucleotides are TGTGCCAGCACCGTTGAACTAGTTTTTGAGAACAATGAGCAGTTCTTC. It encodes CASTVELVFENNEQFF.

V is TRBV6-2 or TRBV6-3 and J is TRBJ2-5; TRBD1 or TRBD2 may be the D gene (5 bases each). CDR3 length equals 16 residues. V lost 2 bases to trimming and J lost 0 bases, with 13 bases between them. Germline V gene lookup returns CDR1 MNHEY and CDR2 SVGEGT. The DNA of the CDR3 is TGTGCCAGCAGTTACACCGGGACCGGATACCAAGAGACCCAGTACTTC. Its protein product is CASSYTGTGYQETQYF.

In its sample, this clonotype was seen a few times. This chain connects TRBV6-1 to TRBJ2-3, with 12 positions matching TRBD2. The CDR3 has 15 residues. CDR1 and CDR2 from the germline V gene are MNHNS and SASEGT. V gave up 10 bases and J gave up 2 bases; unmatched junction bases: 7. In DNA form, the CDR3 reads TGTGCCACCAGGACTAGCGGGATCCTCACAGATACGCAGTATTTT. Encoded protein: CATRTSGILTDTQYF.